Listed below are T cell receptor beta chains from one sample, sequenced in a study of T cell responses to AZD1222 COVID-19 vaccine. Data came from immunoSEQ multiplex PCR; TCRdb stores just in-frame clones and leaves some out. The sample holds 150,000 or so clones, 90% to 95% seen once. Here the sequenced sample was peripheral blood, taken 28 days after the second AZD1222 dose. These receptors were collected from an adult who received the AZD1222 COVID-19 vaccine. CDR3s leave out the opening cysteine and the closing phenylalanine or tryptophan.

v_gene	j_gene	CDR3aa
TRBV4-1	TRBJ2-3	ASSQETGTDTQY
TRBV7-2	TRBJ2-7	ASSGQLANYEQY
TRBV5-5	TRBJ2-2	ASSLPPRPGELF
TRBV27	TRBJ1-6	ASSLSVRSPLH
TRBV5-5	TRBJ2-1	ASSLSSGRAYNEQF
TRBV21-1	TRBJ1-5	ASRGGTIVSSNQPQH
TRBV7-9	TRBJ2-1	ASSLELAGGVDNEQF
TRBV5-8	TRBJ1-6	ASSLARGGDSPLH
TRBV7-6	TRBJ2-7	ASSSTGDPSYEQY
TRBV3-1/TRBV3-2	TRBJ1-2	ASSRTVFYGYT
TRBV10-2	TRBJ1-2	ASSPDRGGYGYT
TRBV7-2	TRBJ1-2	ASSRNFGQGASYT
TRBV6-2/TRBV6-3	TRBJ2-7	ASSYGAEQYEQY
TRBV12-3/TRBV12-4	TRBJ1-1	ASSPGGNTEAF
TRBV15	TRBJ1-5	ATSRDQGGGQPQH
TRBV27	TRBJ2-1	ASSWVGPHNEQF
TRBV5-1	TRBJ2-7	ASSFGGTEQY